These 11 T cell receptor beta chains were sequenced from one sample in a study of T cell responses to AZD1222 COVID-19 vaccine. Sequencing was performed with immunoSEQ multiplex PCR; in TCRdb, only in-frame clones are kept and a portion is missing. The sample has around 180,000 clones; approximately 90% are singletons. The specimen was peripheral blood, collected on day 0 of AZD1222 vaccination. The receptors shown here come from an adult in good health.

The chain has TRBV6-1 and TRBJ2-4, with 7 bases lining up with TRBD1. Germline CDR1 and CDR2: MNHNS and SASEGT. This CDR3 spans 13 amino acids. Trimming took 2 bases from V and 11 from J; bases not matched to a gene: 6. The CDR3 DNA sequence: TGTGCCAGCAGTGAACCCAACAGGGGTTTTCAGTACTTC. Translation gives CASSEPNRGFQYF.

V gene TRBV24-1 combines with J gene TRBJ1-3; D remains ambiguous. Looked up from germline, CDR1 is KGHDR and CDR2 is SFDVKD. Deletions cut 6 bases from V and 2 bases from J, with 10 bases between. There are 14 residues in the CDR3. The CDR3 reads CATSRAGPGNTIYF. The CDR3 nucleotides read TGTGCCACCAGTCGAGCAGGCCCTGGAAACACCATATATTTT.

This clone appeared a single time. The rearrangement joins TRBV7-2 to TRBJ2-5; D is tentatively TRBD1 or TRBD2 (5 bases each). V dropped 7 bases and J dropped 3 bases, with 18 bases sitting between them. Germline V gene sequence: CDR1 SGHTA, CDR2 FQGNSA. The CDR3 extends over 15 amino acids. As DNA, the CDR3 is TGTGCCAGCACCGTCACCGGGACCACTAAAGAGACCCAGTACTTC. The encoded protein is CASTVTGTTKETQYF.

V usage is TRBV7-9 and J usage is TRBJ2-1; 8 bases map to TRBD1. V dropped 2 bases and J dropped 3; count of bases not matched to a gene: 6. The V gene's germline CDR1 is SEHNR and CDR2 FQNEAQ (reference sequence). The CDR3 has 16 residues. CDR3 bases: TGTGCCAGCAGCTTACTGCGGGACAGGCGCTACAATGAGCAGTTCTTC. It translates to CASSLLRDRRYNEQFF.

This clone was recorded once. The chain joins TRBV9 to TRBJ1-3; no definite D call. There are 15 residues in the CDR3. Germline lookup yields CDR1 SGDLS and CDR2 YYNGEE. V was shortened by 3 bases and J by 4 bases, with 14 bases between the two germline ends. The CDR3: CASSAPHEGGNTIYF. CDR3 sequence (DNA): TGTGCCAGCAGCGCCCCACATGAAGGAGGAAACACCATATATTTT. Full variable domain (rest looked up from reference TRBV9 and TRBJ1-3): DSGVTQTPKHLITATGQRVTLRCSPRSGDLSVYWYQQSLDQGLQFLIQYYNGEERAKGNILERFSAQQFPDLHSELNLSSLELGDSALYFCASSAPHEGGNTIYFGEGSWLTVV.

This clone has a single count. The rearrangement joins TRBV30 to TRBJ1-1; TRBD1 aligns across 9 bases. Germline V lookup: CDR1 GTSNPN, CDR2 SVGIG (reference sequence). V gave up 5 bases and J gave up 7 bases; unmatched junction bases: 11. The CDR3 is made up of 14 amino acids. CDR3 sequence reads: CAWQRGQGRSEAFF. As DNA, the CDR3 is TGTGCCTGGCAAAGGGGACAGGGACGTAGTGAAGCTTTCTTT. Looking up the rest from reference TRBV30 and TRBJ1-1 gives the full variable domain: SQTIHQWPATLVQPVGSPLSLECTVEGTSNPNLYWYRQAAGRGLQLLFYSVGIGQISSEVPQNLSASRPQDRQFILSSKKLLLSDSGFYLCAWQRGQGRSEAFFGQGTRLTVV.

The chain uses TRBV19 and TRBJ2-3; TRBD2 agrees at 7 bases. The CDR3 runs to 17 residues. Germline CDR1 and CDR2: LNHDA and SQIVND (reference sequence). V lost 6 bases and J lost 2; bases outside the gene matches: 14. The CDR3 region has the DNA TGTGCCAGTAGCAACACTCTCACTAGCGCGTTCACAGATACGCAGTATTTT. Translated, it gives CASSNTLTSAFTDTQYF.

The CDR3 sequence: CASSSNYGYTF. Here the CDR3 DNA reads TGTGCCAGTAGTTCCAACTATGGCTACACCTTC. The chain links TRBV19 to TRBJ1-2; D unclear. The CDR3 contains 11 residues. Trimming pared 5 bases from V and 2 bases from J, leaving 3 bases between. The V gene's germline CDR1 is LNHDA and CDR2 SQIVND (reference sequence).

This chain connects TRBV19 to TRBJ1-1; TRBD1 matches at 8 bases. The J segment lost 4 bases and the V segment lost 4 bases, leaving 5 bases of the junction unmatched. This CDR3 comprises 14 residues. Germline assignment: CDR1 LNHDA and CDR2 SQIVND (reference sequence). The CDR3 protein is CASSTDRVATEAFF. The CDR3 nucleotides read TGTGCCAGTAGTACGGACAGGGTCGCCACTGAAGCTTTCTTT.

CDR3 loop: CASSGGRTTGELFF. CDR3 bases: TGCGCCAGCAGCGGGGGCCGAACCACCGGGGAGCTGTTTTTT. The rearrangement uses TRBV5-1 and TRBJ2-2; perhaps TRBD1 as D (6 bases). The CDR3 contains 14 residues. V lost 4 bases and J lost 4, with 11 bases in between. Germline lookup yields CDR1 SGHRS and CDR2 YFSETQ.

In DNA, the CDR3 is TGTGCCAGCAGTGGGACCTCTGGAAACACCATATATTTT. Translating gives CASSGTSGNTIYF. The chain recombines TRBV12-3 or TRBV12-4 with TRBJ1-3; D possibly corresponds to TRBD1 (5 bases). The CDR3 runs to 13 residues. The V end lost 5 bases, the J end lost 0 bases, and 5 bases lay between the germline ends.